A selection of T cell receptor beta chains follows, all from one sample in a study of blood T cell repertoires in COVID-19. Some clones are missing from TCRdb's copy, which holds only in-frame ones; the method was immunoSEQ multiplex PCR. The sample has a few hundred thousand clones; about 89% are singletons. The sequencing input was PBMCs or T cells enriched from blood (not recorded which). Every receptor here comes from a man aged 40-49 years in a cohort exposed to, infected with or recovered from COVID-19 (not recorded which). Each CDR3 is given with its conserved first and last residue. Fields, in order: V gene, clone size, D gene, J gene, CDR3 DNA, CDR3 protein. The D gene is left open where the match is weak. Size tells how often a clone was seen (once, few, many) or the class of an expanded clone, and some rows leave it out.

V gene: TRBV7-3
clone size: .
D gene: TRBD2
J gene: TRBJ2-5
CDR3 DNA: TGTGCCAGAGATAGCGGGAGCGGTTGTAAGTTCGAGACCCAGTACTTC
CDR3 protein: CARDSGSGCKFETQYF

V gene: TRBV5-1
clone size: .
D gene: TRBD1
J gene: TRBJ1-2
CDR3 DNA: TGCGCCAGCAGGGAGGGGACAGGGGTCGGCTACACCTTC
CDR3 protein: CASREGTGVGYTF

V gene: TRBV5-8
clone size: few
D gene: .
J gene: TRBJ1-4
CDR3 DNA: TGTGCCAGCAGCCCGGGTGACCCTTTTGGATTTAGTACTAATGAAAAACTGTTTTTT
CDR3 protein: CASSPGDPFGFSTNEKLFF

V gene: TRBV11-2
clone size: .
D gene: .
J gene: TRBJ2-7
CDR3 DNA: TGTGCCAGCAGCTCGACCGACAACTACGAGCAGTACTTC
CDR3 protein: CASSSTDNYEQYF

V gene: TRBV2
clone size: .
D gene: .
J gene: TRBJ1-5
CDR3 DNA: TGTGCCAGCAGCTTAAATCAGCCCCAGCATTTT
CDR3 protein: CASSLNQPQHF

V gene: TRBV2
clone size: .
D gene: .
J gene: TRBJ2-3
CDR3 DNA: TGTGCCAGCAGTGATCGGGCGGGAACACGCACAGATACGCAGTATTTT
CDR3 protein: CASSDRAGTRTDTQYF

V gene: TRBV7-2
clone size: .
D gene: TRBD1
J gene: TRBJ1-1
CDR3 DNA: TGTGCCAGCAGCGGATTCGGGACAGAAAACACTGAAGCTTTCTTT
CDR3 protein: CASSGFGTENTEAFF

V gene: TRBV28
clone size: .
D gene: TRBD1
J gene: TRBJ1-5
CDR3 DNA: TGTGCCAGCCTAGGGGGACAGGTCCCTACCTATCAGCCCCAGCATTTT
CDR3 protein: CASLGGQVPTYQPQHF

V gene: TRBV5-4
clone size: .
D gene: .
J gene: TRBJ1-4
CDR3 DNA: TGTGCCAGCAGCCCGTCGGCAGGGCGGGACGAAAAACTGTTTTTT
CDR3 protein: CASSPSAGRDEKLFF

V gene: TRBV11-2
clone size: .
D gene: .
J gene: TRBJ2-2
CDR3 DNA: TGTGCCAGCAGCTTAGATCGCGGGGAGCTGTTTTTT
CDR3 protein: CASSLDRGELFF

V gene: TRBV5-6
clone size: once
D gene: .
J gene: TRBJ2-5
CDR3 DNA: TGTGCCAGCAGCCCCGAACCTGGCAGGGGTCAGGAGACCCAGTACTTC
CDR3 protein: CASSPEPGRGQETQYF

V gene: TRBV24-1
clone size: .
D gene: TRBD1
J gene: TRBJ2-5
CDR3 DNA: TGTGCCACCAGTGACCCTGGACAGGGGGAGACCCAGTACTTC
CDR3 protein: CATSDPGQGETQYF

V gene: TRBV21-1
clone size: .
D gene: .
J gene: TRBJ1-2
CDR3 DNA: TGTGCCAGCAGCAAAGCGCTATCTTGCTATGGCTACACCTTC
CDR3 protein: CASSKALSCYGYTF

V gene: TRBV3-1/TRBV3-2
clone size: .
D gene: .
J gene: TRBJ2-2
CDR3 DNA: TGTGCCAGCAGCCAAGTCTTATCTCGCGGGGAGCTGTTTTTT
CDR3 protein: CASSQVLSRGELFF

V gene: TRBV28
clone size: .
D gene: .
J gene: TRBJ1-6
CDR3 DNA: TGTGCCAGCAGTTTTTGGACAGAAGATAATTCACCCCTCCACTTT
CDR3 protein: CASSFWTEDNSPLHF

V gene: TRBV5-5
clone size: .
D gene: .
J gene: TRBJ1-1
CDR3 DNA: TGTGCCAGCAGCCGGGGGGAGGTCAACACTGAAGCTTTCTTT
CDR3 protein: CASSRGEVNTEAFF

V gene: TRBV5-5
clone size: .
D gene: .
J gene: TRBJ1-3
CDR3 DNA: TGTGCCAGCAGTCGGGACACCTCCCTCTCTGGAAACACCATATATTTT
CDR3 protein: CASSRDTSLSGNTIYF

V gene: TRBV10-3
clone size: .
D gene: .
J gene: TRBJ2-1
CDR3 DNA: TGTGCCATCAGTGAGTCTCAAAATGAGCAGTTCTTC
CDR3 protein: CAISESQNEQFF

V gene: TRBV16
clone size: .
D gene: .
J gene: TRBJ2-3
CDR3 DNA: TGTGCCAGCAGCCGAGTTGTTGATACGCAGTATTTT
CDR3 protein: CASSRVVDTQYF

V gene: TRBV10-3
clone size: .
D gene: TRBD2
J gene: TRBJ2-3
CDR3 DNA: TGTGCCATCGCTAGACTAGCGGGGGGGACTGGCACAGATACGCAGTATTTT
CDR3 protein: CAIARLAGGTGTDTQYF

V gene: TRBV5-4
clone size: .
D gene: TRBD2
J gene: TRBJ2-7
CDR3 DNA: TGTGCCAGCAGCTCATGGGGGGGGTACGAGCAGTACTTC
CDR3 protein: CASSSWGGYEQYF

V gene: TRBV30
clone size: .
D gene: .
J gene: TRBJ1-4
CDR3 DNA: TGTGCCTGGAGTAAGGGGTTGGATGAAAAACTGTTTTTT
CDR3 protein: CAWSKGLDEKLFF

V gene: TRBV28
clone size: few
D gene: TRBD1
J gene: TRBJ1-6
CDR3 DNA: TGTGCCAGCAGAGCCGGGACAGGGGAAAATTCACCCCTCCACTTT
CDR3 protein: CASRAGTGENSPLHF

V gene: TRBV11-2
clone size: .
D gene: TRBD2
J gene: TRBJ2-3
CDR3 DNA: TGTGCCAGCAGCTTGAACGGGAGGGCCGGCGCAGATACGCAGTATTTT
CDR3 protein: CASSLNGRAGADTQYF

V gene: TRBV18
clone size: .
D gene: TRBD1
J gene: TRBJ1-1
CDR3 DNA: TGTGCCAGCTCACGAACAGGGGACAACATGAACACTGAAGCTTTCTTT
CDR3 protein: CASSRTGDNMNTEAFF

V gene: TRBV3-1/TRBV3-2
clone size: .
D gene: .
J gene: TRBJ2-1
CDR3 DNA: TGTGCCAGCAGCCAAGCTCTATACGGGAACAATGAGCAGTTCTTC
CDR3 protein: CASSQALYGNNEQFF

V gene: TRBV3-1/TRBV3-2
clone size: .
D gene: .
J gene: TRBJ1-2
CDR3 DNA: TGTGCCAGCAGCCAACTACAGTCTAACTATGGCTACACCTTC
CDR3 protein: CASSQLQSNYGYTF

V gene: TRBV28
clone size: .
D gene: TRBD1
J gene: TRBJ2-7
CDR3 DNA: TGTGCCAGCAAAAGACAGGGGCGGACACTTTACGAGCAGTACTTC
CDR3 protein: CASKRQGRTLYEQYF

V gene: TRBV5-1
clone size: .
D gene: .
J gene: TRBJ1-2
CDR3 DNA: TGCGCCAGCAGCTTCGAGGGAGGCGGCTACACCTTC
CDR3 protein: CASSFEGGGYTF

V gene: TRBV28
clone size: .
D gene: .
J gene: TRBJ1-5
CDR3 DNA: TGTGCCAGCAGTTTCCGGGGAAGCAATCAGCCCCAGCATTTT
CDR3 protein: CASSFRGSNQPQHF

V gene: TRBV30
clone size: .
D gene: TRBD1
J gene: TRBJ1-1
CDR3 DNA: TGTGCCTGGAGACCTGGACAGGGGAATGAAGCTTTCTTT
CDR3 protein: CAWRPGQGNEAFF

V gene: TRBV28
clone size: once
D gene: .
J gene: TRBJ2-7
CDR3 DNA: TGTGCCAGCACCTCCATTTGGGCCAGGGAAGACGAGCAGTACTTC
CDR3 protein: CASTSIWAREDEQYF

V gene: TRBV4-1
clone size: .
D gene: TRBD1
J gene: TRBJ2-1
CDR3 DNA: TGCGCCAGCAGCCAAGATAGGGGGCCCGACTTTCATCCGTTCTTC
CDR3 protein: CASSQDRGPDFHPFF

V gene: TRBV5-1
clone size: .
D gene: TRBD1
J gene: TRBJ2-7
CDR3 DNA: TGCGCCAGCAGCTTGGGTGGGACAGGGAAAACCTACGAGCAGTACTTC
CDR3 protein: CASSLGGTGKTYEQYF

V gene: TRBV20-1
clone size: .
D gene: .
J gene: TRBJ1-6
CDR3 DNA: TGCAGTGCTAGTGAGGGGGGGTCGTTCTCCTATAATTCACCCCTCCACTTT
CDR3 protein: CSASEGGSFSYNSPLHF

V gene: TRBV5-1
clone size: many
D gene: .
J gene: TRBJ2-2
CDR3 DNA: TGCGCCAGCAGCTCGACGGGACACATCACCGGGGAGCTGTTTTTT
CDR3 protein: CASSSTGHITGELFF

V gene: TRBV6-5
clone size: .
D gene: .
J gene: TRBJ1-3
CDR3 DNA: TGTGCCAGCAGCCGGGGGACCTCCGGAAACACCATATATTTT
CDR3 protein: CASSRGTSGNTIYF

V gene: TRBV4-2
clone size: .
D gene: TRBD2
J gene: TRBJ2-5
CDR3 DNA: TGTGCCAGCAGCCAAGACCCAGCGGGAGGACAAGAGACCCAGTACTTC
CDR3 protein: CASSQDPAGGQETQYF

V gene: TRBV7-8
clone size: .
D gene: TRBD2
J gene: TRBJ2-3
CDR3 DNA: TGTGCCAGCAGAGCTAGCGGGAGTGTAGATACGCAGTATTTT
CDR3 protein: CASRASGSVDTQYF

V gene: TRBV19
clone size: .
D gene: .
J gene: TRBJ1-2
CDR3 DNA: TGTGCCAGTAGTATAGAGGACTCATCCAGGTCCGGCTACACCTTC
CDR3 protein: CASSIEDSSRSGYTF

V gene: TRBV25-1
clone size: .
D gene: .
J gene: TRBJ1-5
CDR3 DNA: TGTGCCAGCAGTGAATTCTCGGGGAGCAATCAGCCCCAGCATTTT
CDR3 protein: CASSEFSGSNQPQHF

V gene: TRBV28
clone size: .
D gene: .
J gene: TRBJ2-7
CDR3 DNA: TGTGCCAGCGCGAGAGAGCTCTACGAGCAGTACTTC
CDR3 protein: CASARELYEQYF

V gene: TRBV19
clone size: .
D gene: .
J gene: TRBJ1-3
CDR3 DNA: TGTGCCAGTAGTCCCGGGAGTGTCTCTGGAAACACCATATATTTT
CDR3 protein: CASSPGSVSGNTIYF

V gene: TRBV27
clone size: .
D gene: .
J gene: TRBJ2-7
CDR3 DNA: TGTGCCAGCAGTTCCAAAGGATGGAGCTCCTACGAGCAGTACTTC
CDR3 protein: CASSSKGWSSYEQYF

V gene: TRBV30
clone size: .
D gene: TRBD2
J gene: TRBJ2-1
CDR3 DNA: TGTGCCTCGGGAGGTGGGACTAGCGGGAGGGCCCTCTACAATGAGCAGTTCTTC
CDR3 protein: CASGGGTSGRALYNEQFF

V gene: TRBV6-5
clone size: once
D gene: .
J gene: TRBJ1-1
CDR3 DNA: TGTGCCAGCAGTTACTCCATGGGGCCGAACACTGAAGCTTTCTTT
CDR3 protein: CASSYSMGPNTEAFF

V gene: TRBV6-5
clone size: .
D gene: .
J gene: TRBJ2-7
CDR3 DNA: TGTGCCAGCAGTTACTCCGGGACACAACCCTACGAGCAGTACTTC
CDR3 protein: CASSYSGTQPYEQYF